The 16 T cell receptor beta chains in this list originate from one sample, sequenced in a study of response to subunit inactivated influenza vaccine. TCRdb called the RT-PCR reads again in MiXCR, with one record for every CDR3 protein. The sample has more than 150,000 distinct CDR3 sequences; about 9% are singletons. Here the sequenced sample was non-naive T cells sorted from PBMCs, taken on the day of vaccination. The origin of the receptors is a man aged 45 to 65 who received an inactivated influenza vaccine.

The rearrangement joins TRBV28 to TRBJ2-1; 13 bases align to TRBD2. The germline V gene encodes CDR1 MDHEN and CDR2 SYDVKM. This CDR3 is 15 amino acids long. Losses at the gene ends were 6 bases for V and 8 bases for J; bases not matched to a gene: 7. The CDR3 reads CASSRLAGGGDEQFF. The DNA for the CDR3 is TGTGCCAGCAGCCGACTAGCGGGGGGAGGGGATGAGCAGTTCTTC.

This clonotype was recorded at least ten times. The rearrangement links TRBV11-1 to TRBJ1-5, with D possibly matching TRBD1 (5 bases). The germline CDR1 and CDR2 sequences are SGHAT and FQDESV (reference sequence). CDR3 length equals 18 residues. The germline V and J ends were trimmed by 5 bases and 4 bases, with 24 bases remaining between them. CDR3 sequence: CASSPGTALGSRNQPQHF. The CDR3 DNA follows: TGTGCCAGCAGCCCAGGGACCGCGCTCGGGTCTAGGAATCAGCCCCAGCATTTT.

The chain is built from TRBV3-1 and TRBJ1-1; D ambiguous. The germline gives CDR1 LGHDT, CDR2 YNNKEL (reference sequence). The CDR3 covers 13 residues. V was shortened by 3 bases and J by 1 base, with 6 bases between the two germline ends. This CDR3 reads CASSQRQNTEAFF. In DNA, the CDR3 is TGTGCCAGCAGCCAGAGGCAGAACACTGAAGCTTTCTTT.

This clonotype was seen a few times. This chain uses TRBV20-1 with TRBJ2-5; D gene uncertain. CDR3 length equals 13 residues. Trimming removed 1 base from V and 2 bases from J, with 8 bases in between. Looked up from germline, CDR1 is DFQATT and CDR2 is SNEGSKA (reference sequence). The CDR3: CSARAPGQETQYF. The CDR3 nucleotides read TGCAGTGCTAGAGCCCCGGGTCAAGAGACCCAGTACTTC.

This clonotype was recorded at least ten times. The chain is built from TRBV20-1 and TRBJ2-1; 11 bases line up with TRBD2. V shed 5 bases and J 4 bases; nucleotides not matched to a gene: 7. Germline V gives CDR1 DFQATT, CDR2 SNEGSKA (reference sequence). This CDR3 is 15 amino acids long. CDR3 sequence: CSAGPGLAAYNEQFF. The CDR3 DNA reads as TGCAGTGCTGGTCCGGGACTAGCGGCTTACAATGAGCAGTTCTTC.

This rearrangement joins TRBV10-3 to TRBJ2-6; a weak D match, TRBD2 (6 bases). V shed 4 bases and J shed 4 bases, with 8 bases lying between them. The CDR3 is 14 amino acids. Per germline, CDR1 ENHRY and CDR2 SYGVKD. In DNA, the CDR3 is TGTGCCATCAGTGGGAGGGAGGGGGCCAACGTCCTGACTTTC. It specifies CAISGREGANVLTF.

This chain joins TRBV10-2 and TRBJ2-5, with 9 nucleotides matching TRBD1. V shed 6 bases and J 6 bases; nucleotides not matched to a gene: 5. This CDR3 has 13 residues. The germline V gene encodes CDR1 WSHSY and CDR2 SAAADI. This CDR3 is CASRLGQGQTQYF. CDR3 DNA: TGCGCCAGCAGACTTGGACAGGGGCAGACCCAGTACTTC.

V gene TRBV5-1 combines with J gene TRBJ2-7, with D tentatively TRBD2 (5 bases). The CDR3 runs to 13 residues. V was trimmed by 0 bases and J by 9 bases, leaving 13 bases between them. Germline V CDR1 and CDR2: SGHRS, YFSETQ. In nucleotides, the CDR3 is TGCGCCAGCAGCTTGGACCCCGGGGTCGGGCAGTACTTC. This translates into CASSLDPGVGQYF.

This chain uses TRBV6-5 with TRBJ2-2; D is tentatively TRBD1 or TRBD2 (6 bases each). Germline CDR1 is MNHEY and CDR2 is SVGAGI. The germline V and J ends were trimmed by 2 bases and 5 bases, with 9 bases remaining between them. The CDR3 sequence is 14 residues long. In nucleotides, the CDR3 is TGTGCCAGCAGTTACGGGGGGCGGACCGGGGAGCTGTTTTTT. It specifies CASSYGGRTGELFF.

This chain links TRBV6-5 with TRBJ2-7; TRBD1 agrees at 7 bases. J gave up 4 bases and V 7 bases, and 7 bases lay outside the gene matches. The CDR3 has 13 residues. Looked up from germline, CDR1 is MNHEY and CDR2 is SVGAGI. The CDR3 reads CASISVRGYEQYF. The DNA for the CDR3 is TGTGCCAGCATTAGCGTCAGGGGGTACGAGCAGTACTTC.

This clonotype was observed at least ten times. The chain uses TRBV4-2 and TRBJ2-2; D perhaps matches TRBD2 (6 bases). Germline lookup yields CDR1 LGHNA and CDR2 YNFKEQ. The CDR3 length is 17 residues. Trimming took 6 bases from V and 5 from J, leaving 22 bases between them. The CDR3 spells CASRLGSGRWSTGELFF. Written as DNA, the CDR3 is TGTGCCAGCAGACTTGGAAGTGGGAGGTGGTCAACCGGGGAGCTGTTTTTT.

The V call is TRBV6-2 or TRBV6-3, the J call TRBJ1-6; TRBD1 aligns across 8 bases. Germline V lookup: CDR1 MNHEY, CDR2 SVGEGT. This CDR3 spans 14 amino acids. The junction had 5 bases not matched to a gene; V was cut back by 5 bases and J by 8 bases. CDR3 residues: CASSQTGVDSPLHF. Written as DNA, the CDR3 is TGTGCCAGCAGTCAGACAGGGGTTGATTCACCCCTCCACTTT.

This clonotype was counted a few times. The V and J genes are TRBV7-9 and TRBJ1-1; no definite D call. The CDR3 runs to 12 residues. In germline, CDR1 is SEHNR, CDR2 FQNEAQ (reference sequence). With 1 base removed from V and 6 bases from J, the gap between germline ends came to 6 bases. CDR3 protein: CASSLEGAEAFF. CDR3 DNA sequence: TGTGCCAGCAGCTTAGAGGGCGCTGAAGCTTTCTTT.

This clonotype has ten or more counts. This chain connects TRBV30 to TRBJ2-5, with a possible D match to TRBD2 (6 bases). Germline V gene data show CDR1 as GTSNPN and CDR2 as SVGIG (reference sequence). The V end lost 3 bases, the J end lost 5 bases, and 10 bases lay between the germline ends. The CDR3 is 12 amino acids. CDR3 sequence reads: CAWRGGRETQYF. The CDR3 DNA sequence: TGTGCCTGGAGGGGGGGTAGGGAGACCCAGTACTTC.

The CDR3 DNA sequence: TGTGCCACCAGCCGAGCGGGAAGGGTGTACGAGCAGTACTTC. Translating gives CATSRAGRVYEQYF. This chain links TRBV15 with TRBJ2-7; 7 bases match TRBD2. V was pared by 5 bases and J by 4 bases, with 8 bases of the junction left unmatched. The CDR3 consists of 14 residues. Germline values: CDR1 LNHNV, CDR2 YYDKDF (reference sequence).

The chain employs TRBV10-2 and TRBJ1-5; maybe TRBD1 (5 bases). The CDR3 spans 14 residues. Trimming shortened V by 2 bases and J by 2 bases, and 7 bases separated the two germline ends. Germline V CDR1 and CDR2: WSHSY, SAAADI. DNA for the CDR3: TGCGCCAGCAGTGAGGGGACCCGCAATCAGCCCCAGCATTTT. This translates into CASSEGTRNQPQHF.